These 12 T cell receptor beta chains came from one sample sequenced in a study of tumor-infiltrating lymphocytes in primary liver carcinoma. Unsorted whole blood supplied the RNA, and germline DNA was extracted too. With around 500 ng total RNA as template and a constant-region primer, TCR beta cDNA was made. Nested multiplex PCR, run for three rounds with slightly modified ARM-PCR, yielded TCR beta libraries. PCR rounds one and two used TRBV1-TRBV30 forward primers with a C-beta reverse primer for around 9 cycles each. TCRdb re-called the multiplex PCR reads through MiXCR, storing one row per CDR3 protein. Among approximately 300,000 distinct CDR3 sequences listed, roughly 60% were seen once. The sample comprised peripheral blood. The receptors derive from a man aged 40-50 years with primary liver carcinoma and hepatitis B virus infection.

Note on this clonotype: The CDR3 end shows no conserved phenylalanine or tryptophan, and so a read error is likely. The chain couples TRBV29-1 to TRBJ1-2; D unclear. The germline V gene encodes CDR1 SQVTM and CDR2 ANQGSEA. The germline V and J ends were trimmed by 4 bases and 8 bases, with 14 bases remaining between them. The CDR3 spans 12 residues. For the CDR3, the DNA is TGCAGCGTTGCCCGACGGGATGGAGGCTACACCCTC. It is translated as CSVARRDGGYTL.

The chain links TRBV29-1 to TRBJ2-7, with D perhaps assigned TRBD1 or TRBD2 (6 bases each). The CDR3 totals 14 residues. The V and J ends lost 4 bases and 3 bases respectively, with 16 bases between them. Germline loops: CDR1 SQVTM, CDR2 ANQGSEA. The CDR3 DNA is TGCAGCGTTGCCCCTTGGGGGGCCAACTACGAGCAGTACTTC. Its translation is CSVAPWGANYEQYF.

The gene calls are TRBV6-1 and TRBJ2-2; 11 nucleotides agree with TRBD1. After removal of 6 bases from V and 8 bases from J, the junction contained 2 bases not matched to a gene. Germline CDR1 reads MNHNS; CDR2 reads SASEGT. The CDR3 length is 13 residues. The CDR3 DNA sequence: TGTGCCAGCAGCTGGGACAGGGGGGGGGAGCTGTTTTTT. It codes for CASSWDRGGELFF.

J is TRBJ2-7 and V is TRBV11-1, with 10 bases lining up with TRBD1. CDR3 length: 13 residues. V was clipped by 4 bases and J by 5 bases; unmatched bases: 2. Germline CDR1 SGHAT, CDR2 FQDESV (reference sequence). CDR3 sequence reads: CASSWDRGNEQYF. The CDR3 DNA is TGTGCCAGCAGCTGGGACAGGGGAAACGAGCAGTACTTC.

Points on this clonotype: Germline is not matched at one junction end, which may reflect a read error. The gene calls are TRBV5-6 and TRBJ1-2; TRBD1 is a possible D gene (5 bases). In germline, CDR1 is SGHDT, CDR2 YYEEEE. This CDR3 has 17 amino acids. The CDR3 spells CAGSPDLRGDLLYGYTF. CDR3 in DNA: TGTGCCGGCAGCCCGGACCTGCGGGGGGACCTTCTCTATGGCTACACCTTC.

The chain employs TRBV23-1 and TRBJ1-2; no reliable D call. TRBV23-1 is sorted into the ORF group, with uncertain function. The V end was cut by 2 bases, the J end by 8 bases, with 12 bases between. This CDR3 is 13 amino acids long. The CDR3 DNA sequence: TGCGCCAGCAGTCAACCCACAGTGGGGGGCTACACCTTC. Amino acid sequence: CASSQPTVGGYTF.

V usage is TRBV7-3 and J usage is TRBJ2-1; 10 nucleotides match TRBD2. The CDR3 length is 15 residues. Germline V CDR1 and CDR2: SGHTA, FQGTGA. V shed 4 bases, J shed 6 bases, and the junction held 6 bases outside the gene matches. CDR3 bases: TGTGCCAGCAGCTCATGTCTAGCGGGAGCCAATGAGCAGTTCTTC. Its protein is CASSSCLAGANEQFF.

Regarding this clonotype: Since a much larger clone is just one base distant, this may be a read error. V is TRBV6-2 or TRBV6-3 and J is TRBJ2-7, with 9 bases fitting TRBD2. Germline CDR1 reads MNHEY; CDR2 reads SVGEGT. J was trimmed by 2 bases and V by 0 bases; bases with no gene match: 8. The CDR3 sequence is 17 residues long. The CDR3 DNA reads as TGTGCCAGCAGTTACTCGCTAGCGGGACTAAGCCCCTACGAGCAGTACTTC. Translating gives CASSYSLAGLSPYEQYF.

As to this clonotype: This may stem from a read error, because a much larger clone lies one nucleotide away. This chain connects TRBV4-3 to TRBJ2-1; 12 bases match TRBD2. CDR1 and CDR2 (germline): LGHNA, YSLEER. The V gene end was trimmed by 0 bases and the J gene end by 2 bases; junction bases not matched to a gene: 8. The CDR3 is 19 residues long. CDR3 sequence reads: CASSQDVTSGRGTYNEQFF. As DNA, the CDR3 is TGCGCCAGCAGCCAAGACGTGACTAGCGGGAGAGGAACCTACAATGAGCAGTTCTTC.

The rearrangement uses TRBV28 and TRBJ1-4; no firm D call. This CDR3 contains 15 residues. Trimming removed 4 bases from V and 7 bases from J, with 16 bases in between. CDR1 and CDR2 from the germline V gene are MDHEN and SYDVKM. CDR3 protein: CASSSPDGASEKLFF. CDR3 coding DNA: TGTGCCAGCAGTTCACCGGACGGAGCTAGTGAAAAACTGTTTTTT.

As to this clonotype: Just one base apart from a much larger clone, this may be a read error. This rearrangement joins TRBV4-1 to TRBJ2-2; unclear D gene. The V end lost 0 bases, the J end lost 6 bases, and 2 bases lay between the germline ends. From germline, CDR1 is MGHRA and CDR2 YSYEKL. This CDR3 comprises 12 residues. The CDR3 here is CASSQEAGELFF. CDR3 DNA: TGCGCCAGCAGCCAAGAAGCCGGGGAGCTGTTTTTT.

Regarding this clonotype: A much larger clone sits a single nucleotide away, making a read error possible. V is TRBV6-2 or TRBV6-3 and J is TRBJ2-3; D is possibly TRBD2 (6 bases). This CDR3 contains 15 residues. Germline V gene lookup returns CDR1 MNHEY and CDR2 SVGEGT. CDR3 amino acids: CVSSYQGGNTDTQYF. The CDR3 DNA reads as TGTGTCAGCAGTTACCAAGGAGGGAACACAGATACGCAGTATTTT.